This T cell receptor beta chain was sequenced for a study of OX40 agonist ivuxolimab in advanced cancers. The CDR3 consists of 12 residues. Trimming pared 5 bases from V and 5 bases from J, leaving 12 bases between. The germline V gene encodes CDR1 GTSNPN and CDR2 SVGIG (reference sequence). With respect to this clone: Its specificity is unknown.

Study results and limitations: At 0.1 to 3.0 mg/kg and by week 6, clonal expansion occurred in CD4+ and CD8+ blood T cells. In a subset of nonresponders, normalized T-cell clonal expansion was also low.

Sequencing was performed with immunoSEQ multiplex PCR; in TCRdb, only in-frame clones are kept and a portion is missing. This sample has tens of thousands of clones; approximately 88% occur once, and the top ten carry less than 0.65%. This sample comprised CD4+ or CD8+ T cells sorted from blood, obtained in a trial of the OX40 agonist ivuxolimab. The genes are TRBV30 and TRBJ2-5, with D perhaps matching TRBD2 (7 bases). The receptor comes from an adult with an advanced solid tumor such as melanoma, head and neck, liver or kidney cancer. The CDR3 bases are TGTGCCTGGGCGGGGGCGGGGGAGACCCAGTACTTC. It translates to CAWAGAGETQYF.